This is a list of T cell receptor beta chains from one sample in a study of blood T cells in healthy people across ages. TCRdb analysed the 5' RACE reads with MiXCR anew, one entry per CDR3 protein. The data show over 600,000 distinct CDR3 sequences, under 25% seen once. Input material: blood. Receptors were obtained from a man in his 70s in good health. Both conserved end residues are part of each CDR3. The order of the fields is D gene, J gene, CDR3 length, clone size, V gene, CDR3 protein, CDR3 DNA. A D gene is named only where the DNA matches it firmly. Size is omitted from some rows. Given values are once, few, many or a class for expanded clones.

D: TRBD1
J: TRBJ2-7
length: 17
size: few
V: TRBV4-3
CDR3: CASSQTSTGTGPYEQYF
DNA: TGCGCCAGCAGCCAAACCTCTACCGGGACAGGGCCTTACGAGCAGTACTTC

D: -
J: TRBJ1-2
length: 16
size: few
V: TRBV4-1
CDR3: CASSQVKANWYYGYTF
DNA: TGCGCCAGCAGCCAAGTGAAGGCCAACTGGTACTATGGCTACACCTTC

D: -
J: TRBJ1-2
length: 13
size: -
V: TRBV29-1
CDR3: CSVAPWGPNRNTF
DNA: TGCAGCGTTGCCCCCTGGGGACCCAATAGGAACACCTTC

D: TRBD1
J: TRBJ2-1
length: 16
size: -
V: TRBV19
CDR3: CASSIGTGSPYNEQFF
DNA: TGTGCCAGTAGTATAGGGACAGGGTCTCCCTACAATGAGCAGTTCTTC

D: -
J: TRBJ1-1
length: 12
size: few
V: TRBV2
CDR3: CASSYGGTEAFF
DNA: TGTGCCAGCAGTTATGGGGGCACTGAAGCTTTCTTT

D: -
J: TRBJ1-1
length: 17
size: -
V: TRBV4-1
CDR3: CASSPGAVQSVNTEAFF
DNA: TGCGCCAGCAGCCCCGGGGCAGTCCAGTCCGTGAACACTGAAGCTTTCTTT

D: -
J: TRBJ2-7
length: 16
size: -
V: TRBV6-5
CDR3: CASSYSFGTAYGEQYF
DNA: TGTGCCAGCAGTTACTCTTTCGGAACAGCATATGGCGAGCAGTACTTC

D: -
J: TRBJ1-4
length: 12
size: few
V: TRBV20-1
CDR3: CSAPQAREKLFF
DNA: TGCAGTGCGCCACAGGCGAGAGAAAAACTGTTTTTT

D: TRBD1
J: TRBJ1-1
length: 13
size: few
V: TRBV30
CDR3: CAWISGTGNEAFF
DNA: TGTGCCTGGATCTCTGGGACAGGGAATGAAGCTTTCTTT

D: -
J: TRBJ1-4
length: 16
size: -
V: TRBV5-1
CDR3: CASSLGVGAANEKLFF
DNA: TGCGCCAGCAGCTTGGGCGTTGGCGCGGCTAATGAAAAACTGTTTTTT

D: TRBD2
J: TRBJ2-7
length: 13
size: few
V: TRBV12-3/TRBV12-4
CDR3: CASRLTSAYEQYF
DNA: TGTGCCAGCAGGCTTACTAGCGCCTACGAGCAGTACTTC

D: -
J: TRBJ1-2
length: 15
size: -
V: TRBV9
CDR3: CASSVDDGRDYGYTF
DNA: TGTGCCAGCAGCGTAGATGACGGCAGGGACTATGGCTACACCTTC

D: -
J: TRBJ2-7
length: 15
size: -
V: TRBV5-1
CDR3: CASSLLGVGGYEQYF
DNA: TGCGCCAGCAGCCTCCTCGGGGTAGGAGGCTACGAGCAGTACTTC

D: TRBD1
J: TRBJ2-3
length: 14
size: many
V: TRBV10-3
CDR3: CAIRATGSTDTQYF
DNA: TGTGCCATCAGAGCGACAGGGAGCACAGATACGCAGTATTTT

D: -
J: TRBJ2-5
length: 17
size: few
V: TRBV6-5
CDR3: CASSYSKQSRYQEAQYF
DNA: TGTGCCAGCAGTTACTCGAAGCAGTCCCGGTATCAAGAGGCCCAGTACTTC

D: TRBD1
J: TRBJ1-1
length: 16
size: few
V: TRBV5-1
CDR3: CASSSRPTGQGTEAFF
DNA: TGCGCCAGCAGCTCACGCCCGACAGGGCAGGGCACTGAAGCTTTCTTT

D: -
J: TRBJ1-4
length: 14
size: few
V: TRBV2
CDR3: CASRDTSTNEKLFF
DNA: TGTGCCAGCAGGGACACCTCAACTAATGAAAAACTGTTTTTT

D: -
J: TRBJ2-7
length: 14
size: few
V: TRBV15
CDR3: CAISRDTLAYEQYF
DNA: TGTGCCATCAGCAGAGATACGCTAGCTTACGAGCAGTACTTC

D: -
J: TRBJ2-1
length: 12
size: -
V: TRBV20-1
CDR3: CSATSTYNEQFF
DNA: TGCAGTGCTACCTCGACCTACAATGAGCAGTTCTTC

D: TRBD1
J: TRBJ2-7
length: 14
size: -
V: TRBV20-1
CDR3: CSARNRGNSYEQYF
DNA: TGCAGTGCTAGAAACAGGGGGAACTCCTACGAGCAGTACTTC

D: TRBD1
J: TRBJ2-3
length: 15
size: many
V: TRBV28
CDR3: CASSLSTGGTDTQYF
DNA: TGTGCCAGCAGTTTATCTACAGGGGGTACAGATACGCAGTATTTT

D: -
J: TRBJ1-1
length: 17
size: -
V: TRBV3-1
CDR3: CTSSQGYGGSSDTEAFF
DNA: TGTACCAGCAGCCAAGGTTATGGGGGATCCTCAGACACTGAAGCTTTCTTT

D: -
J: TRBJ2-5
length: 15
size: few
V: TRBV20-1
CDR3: CSARRRGPGQETQYF
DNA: TGCAGTGCTAGACGTCGTGGGCCGGGGCAAGAGACCCAGTACTTC

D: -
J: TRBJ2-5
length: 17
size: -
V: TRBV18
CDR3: CASSPQTGKMGQETQYF
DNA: TGTGCCAGCTCACCACAAACAGGGAAAATGGGACAAGAGACCCAGTACTTC

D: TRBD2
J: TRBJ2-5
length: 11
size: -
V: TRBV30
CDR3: CAWGGVETQYF
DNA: TGTGCCTGGGGGGGGGTTGAGACCCAGTACTTC

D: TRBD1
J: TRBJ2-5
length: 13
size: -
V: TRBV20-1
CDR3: CSAPGQGQETQYF
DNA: TGCAGTGCGCCGGGACAGGGACAAGAGACCCAGTACTTC

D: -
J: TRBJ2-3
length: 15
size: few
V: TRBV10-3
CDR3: CAISADSLPTDTQYF
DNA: TGTGCCATCAGTGCGGATAGTCTCCCGACAGATACGCAGTATTTT

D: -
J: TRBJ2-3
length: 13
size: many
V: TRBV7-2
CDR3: CASSLMGTDTQYF
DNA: TGTGCCAGCAGCTTAATGGGCACAGATACGCAGTATTTT

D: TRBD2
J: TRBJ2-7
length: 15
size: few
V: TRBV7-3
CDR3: CASSPRAGGLNEQYF
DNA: TGTGCCAGCAGTCCCCGGGCGGGGGGCCTGAACGAGCAGTACTTC